A single sample gave rise to the 26 T cell receptor beta chains below, sequenced in a study of blood T cell repertoires in COVID-19. This table comes from immunoSEQ multiplex PCR, and its TCRdb copy is limited to in-frame clones, with some not included. Of about 480,000 clones in the sample, around nine tenths were seen once. The sequencing sample was made of PBMCs or T cells enriched from blood (not recorded which). The source of these receptors is a woman between 55 and 75 years old who had recovered from COVID-19.

The chain uses TRBV27 and TRBJ2-3, with 10 bases fitting TRBD2. With V trimmed by 6 bases and J by 11 bases, 17 bases remained unmatched. Germline CDR1 reads MNHEY; CDR2 reads SMNVEV (reference sequence). The CDR3 is 16 amino acids. CDR3 sequence (DNA): TGTGCCAGCAGCCACGGGCTAGCGGGGGCCCAGGTGGGGCAGTATTTT. This codes for CASSHGLAGAQVGQYF.

The chain combines TRBV2 with TRBJ1-3; tentatively, D is TRBD1 (6 bases). The CDR3 is 14 residues long. The ends were cut back, 8 bases at V and 0 bases at J, with 11 bases in the middle. Germline assignment: CDR1 SNHLY and CDR2 FYNNEI. The CDR3 nucleotides are TGTGCCAGCGGCGGACAGTACTCTGGAAACACCATATATTTT. Amino acid sequence: CASGGQYSGNTIYF.

This sequence joins TRBV6-5 and TRBJ1-2; TRBD1 matches at 7 bases. CDR1 MNHEY and CDR2 SVGAGI come from the germline V gene. V shed 7 bases, J shed 8 bases, and the junction held 16 bases outside the gene matches. The CDR3 spans 15 residues. CDR3 in DNA: TGTGCCAGCATTAAGGACAGGCAACGCCCCGTCGGCTACACCTTC. Translation gives CASIKDRQRPVGYTF.

The V gene is TRBV2, the J gene TRBJ2-3; D perhaps matches TRBD1 (5 bases). V shed 5 bases and J shed 3 bases, with 9 bases lying between them. This CDR3 region has 13 residues. Germline CDR1 is SNHLY and CDR2 is FYNNEI. CDR3 sequence: CASSQGFTDTQYF. CDR3 sequence (DNA): TGTGCCAGCAGTCAGGGCTTTACAGATACGCAGTATTTT.

The chain recombines TRBV10-3 with TRBJ1-1, with a tentative D call TRBD1 (6 bases). The CDR3 totals 14 residues. Germline CDR1 and CDR2: ENHRY and SYGVKD. V was trimmed by 6 bases and J by 1 base, leaving 12 bases between them. CDR3 protein: CAISGTGRNTEAFF. The CDR3, as DNA: TGTGCCATCAGCGGAACAGGGCGGAACACTGAAGCTTTCTTT.

CDR3: CASTGQGESEAFF. As DNA, the CDR3 is TGTGCCAGCACCGGACAGGGGGAATCTGAAGCTTTCTTT. The chain joins TRBV2 to TRBJ1-1, with TRBD1 matching over 10 bases. Unmatched junction bases numbered 5, after V lost 7 bases and J lost 6 bases. This CDR3 region has 13 residues. Germline assignment: CDR1 SNHLY and CDR2 FYNNEI.

This chain links TRBV7-8 with TRBJ1-4; TRBD1 aligns across 8 bases. Germline CDR1 is SGHVS and CDR2 is FQNEAQ. J gave up 7 bases and V 2 bases, and 3 bases lay outside the gene matches. The CDR3 sequence is 14 residues long. CDR3 loop: CASSLQGAGEKLFF. CDR3 coding DNA: TGTGCCAGCAGCTTACAGGGGGCTGGTGAAAAACTGTTTTTT.

The V gene is TRBV14, the J gene TRBJ2-2, with D unresolved. Trimming stripped 5 bases from V and 1 base from J, with 5 bases between. The CDR3 is 13 residues long. In germline, CDR1 is SGHDN, CDR2 FVKESK. CDR3 in DNA: TGTGCCAGCAGCAGACAGAACACCGGGGAGCTGTTTTTT. Its protein product is CASSRQNTGELFF.

The chain links TRBV18 to TRBJ1-1; 7 positions match TRBD1. CDR3 length equals 15 residues. Germline V gene sequence: CDR1 KGHSH, CDR2 LQKENI. With V trimmed by 2 bases and J by 1 base, 4 bases remained unmatched. In DNA form, the CDR3 reads TGTGCCAGCTCACCAATGGGACAGCAGAACACTGAAGCTTTCTTT. Translating it yields CASSPMGQQNTEAFF. Together with reference TRBV18 and TRBJ1-1, the CDR3 gives the full variable domain: NAGVMQNPRHLVRRRGQEARLRCSPMKGHSHVYWYRQLPEEGLKFMVYLQKENIIDESGMPKERFSAEFPKEGPSILRIQQVVRGDSAAYFCASSPMGQQNTEAFFGQGTRLTVV.

This rearrangement joins TRBV5-1 to TRBJ1-2, with 10 positions matching TRBD1. J gave up 8 bases and V 4 bases, and 8 bases lay outside the gene matches. CDR1 and CDR2 (germline): SGHRS, YFSETQ. The CDR3 has 14 amino acids. The DNA for the CDR3 is TGCGCCAGCAGCGGACAGACAGGGGGCAGCGGCTACACCTTC. The encoded protein is CASSGQTGGSGYTF.

This sequence joins TRBV12-3 or TRBV12-4 and TRBJ1-2; a possible D gene is TRBD1 (6 bases). The CDR3 is 13 amino acids. Trimming took off 6 bases at V and 7 bases at J, with 15 bases between the two ends. The CDR3 region is CASRYGGAGGYTF. The CDR3 DNA sequence: TGTGCCAGCAGATATGGGGGCGCGGGTGGCTACACCTTC.

The genes are TRBV10-1 and TRBJ2-5; 11 nucleotides align to TRBD2. This CDR3 spans 14 amino acids. V lost 10 bases to trimming and J lost 5 bases; unmatched junction nucleotides: 9. Germline assignment: CDR1 WNHNN and CDR2 SYGVQD (reference sequence). This CDR3 reads CATLAGEVGETQYF. CDR3 DNA: TGCGCCACACTAGCGGGGGAAGTGGGTGAGACCCAGTACTTC.

The rearrangement links TRBV2 to TRBJ2-2, with TRBD1 matching over 9 bases. The CDR3 has 15 residues. CDR1 is SNHLY, CDR2 FYNNEI, per germline. J gave up 5 bases and V 7 bases, and 8 bases lay outside the gene matches. The CDR3 loop is CASTNTGGTTGELFF. In DNA, the CDR3 is TGTGCCAGCACCAATACAGGGGGCACGACCGGGGAGCTGTTTTTT.

Only a few counts were recorded for this clone. This chain uses TRBV6-5 with TRBJ1-5; D is ambiguous. The CDR3 totals 13 residues. Germline V gene sequence: CDR1 MNHEY, CDR2 SVGAGI. Trimming took 8 bases from V and 7 from J, leaving 15 bases between them. In DNA form, the CDR3 reads TGTGCCAGCCGGAGACGAGATGAACAGCCCCAGCATTTT. Encoded protein: CASRRRDEQPQHF.

The V call is TRBV9, the J call TRBJ2-1; D is ambiguous. V lost 4 bases and J 0 bases, leaving 14 bases between the germline ends. The CDR3 consists of 16 residues. CDR1 is SGDLS and CDR2 is YYNGEE in the germline V gene. In DNA, the CDR3 is TGTGCCAGCAGCCCGCCCGGGTCTAGCTCCTACAATGAGCAGTTCTTC. As protein: CASSPPGSSSYNEQFF.

The CDR3 is CASSLLGQGDYGYTF. For the CDR3, the DNA is TGTGCCAGCAGCCTTTTGGGACAGGGTGACTATGGCTACACCTTC. The chain links TRBV5-4 to TRBJ1-2; 9 bases agree with TRBD1. The CDR3 totals 15 residues. The junction had 7 bases not matched to a gene; V was cut back by 4 bases and J by 3 bases. Germline-derived CDR1 and CDR2 are SGHNT and YYREEE (reference sequence).

The V gene is TRBV5-1, the J gene TRBJ1-2; 7 nucleotides line up with TRBD1. The CDR3 totals 13 residues. V dropped 4 bases and J dropped 5; count of bases not matched to a gene: 5. CDR1 is SGHRS and CDR2 is YFSETQ in the germline V gene. The CDR3 coding sequence is TGCGCCAGCAGCCTGGGACAGACATATGGCTACACCTTC. The encoded protein is CASSLGQTYGYTF.

The CDR3 protein is CASSLAGRGDRETQYF. For the CDR3, the DNA is TGTGCCAGCAGCTTGGCAGGTCGGGGGGACAGGGAGACCCAGTACTTC. V and J are TRBV5-4 and TRBJ2-5; D possibly corresponds to TRBD1 (8 bases). The CDR3 has 16 amino acids. Germline CDR1 SGHNT, CDR2 YYREEE (reference sequence). V was clipped by 0 bases and J by 5 bases, with 17 bases between them.

This chain links TRBV5-1 with TRBJ2-2; D is possibly TRBD2 (6 bases). The CDR3 loop spans 14 amino acids. Germline V gene data show CDR1 as SGHRS and CDR2 as YFSETQ. V lost 4 bases and J 6 bases, leaving 13 bases between the germline ends. The DNA of the CDR3 is TGCGCCAGCAGCAACGGAGGGTACGCCGGGGAGCTGTTTTTT. This gives the protein CASSNGGYAGELFF.

The J gene is TRBJ1-5, the V gene TRBV6-5; D not resolved. This CDR3 contains 12 residues. Trimming pared 6 bases from V and 6 bases from J, leaving 9 bases between. Germline loops: CDR1 MNHEY, CDR2 SVGAGI. CDR3 sequence: CASRSEPQPQHF. The CDR3 nucleotides read TGTGCCAGCAGGTCCGAGCCTCAGCCCCAGCATTTT.

This chain joins TRBV5-4 and TRBJ2-3; 11 nucleotides line up with TRBD1. Looked up from germline, CDR1 is SGHNT and CDR2 is YYREEE (reference sequence). J gave up 2 bases and V 4 bases, and 12 bases lay outside the gene matches. The CDR3 totals 18 residues. The CDR3 protein is CASSAPPGQGGSTDTQYF. The CDR3, as DNA: TGTGCCAGCAGCGCACCGCCGGGACAGGGGGGGTCCACAGATACGCAGTATTTT.

V usage is TRBV7-2 and J usage is TRBJ2-2; D gene unclear. Trimming took 2 bases from V and 7 from J, leaving 11 bases between them. Germline V gene lookup returns CDR1 SGHTA and CDR2 FQGNSA. The length of the CDR3 is 14 residues. The CDR3 spells CASSLKSAVGELFF. Written as DNA, the CDR3 is TGTGCCAGCAGCTTAAAATCCGCAGTCGGGGAGCTGTTTTTT.

This clone was picked up a small number of times. The genes are TRBV7-2 and TRBJ2-3; 8 bases align to TRBD2. The germline V gene has CDR1 SGHTA and CDR2 FQGNSA. V was pared by 1 base and J by 2 bases, with 8 bases of the junction left unmatched. The CDR3 has 17 residues. CDR3 amino acids: CASSLGIAGGPTDTQYF. The CDR3 DNA follows: TGTGCCAGCAGCTTAGGGATTGCGGGGGGCCCCACAGATACGCAGTATTTT.

CDR3 in amino acids: CASSEAGSYEQYV. CDR3 DNA sequence: TGTGCCAGCAGTGAGGCAGGCAGCTACGAGCAGTACGTC. This rearrangement joins TRBV6-1 to TRBJ2-7; D ambiguous. The CDR3 runs to 13 residues. The V end was cut by 3 bases, the J end by 3 bases, with 9 bases between. Germline values: CDR1 MNHNS, CDR2 SASEGT.

This CDR3 reads CSVRGQVSNQPQHF. In DNA form, the CDR3 reads TGCAGCGTTAGAGGACAGGTTAGCAATCAGCCCCAGCATTTT. V is TRBV29-1 and J is TRBJ1-5, with 7 nucleotides matching TRBD1. Per germline, CDR1 SQVTM and CDR2 ANQGSEA. The CDR3 spans 14 residues. Unmatched junction bases numbered 4, after V lost 5 bases and J lost 0 bases.

The chain couples TRBV5-1 to TRBJ2-7; 14 bases align to TRBD2. V was pared by 3 bases and J by 5 bases, with 4 bases of the junction left unmatched. From germline, CDR1 is SGHRS and CDR2 YFSETQ. The CDR3 runs to 15 residues. CDR3 residues: CASSSGTSGGDEQYV. The CDR3 nucleotides read TGCGCCAGCAGCTCCGGGACTAGCGGGGGCGACGAGCAGTACGTC.